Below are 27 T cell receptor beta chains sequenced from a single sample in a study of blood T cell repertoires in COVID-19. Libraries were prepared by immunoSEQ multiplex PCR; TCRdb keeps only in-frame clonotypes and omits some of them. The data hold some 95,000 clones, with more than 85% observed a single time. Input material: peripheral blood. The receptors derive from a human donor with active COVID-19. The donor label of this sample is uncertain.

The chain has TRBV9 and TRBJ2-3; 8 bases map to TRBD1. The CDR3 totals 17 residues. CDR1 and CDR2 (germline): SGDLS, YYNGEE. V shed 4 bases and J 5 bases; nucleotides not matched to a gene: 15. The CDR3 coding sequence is TGTGCCAGCAGCTCCCTATCGGACAGGGAATTGGTAGATACGCAGTATTTT. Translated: CASSSLSDRELVDTQYF.

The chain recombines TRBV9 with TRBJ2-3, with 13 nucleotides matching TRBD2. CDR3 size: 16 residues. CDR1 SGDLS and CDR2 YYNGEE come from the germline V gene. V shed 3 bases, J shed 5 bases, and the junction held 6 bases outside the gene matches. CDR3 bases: TGTGCCAGCAGCGCCGGACTAGCGGGGGTCAGAGATACGCAGTATTTT. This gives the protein CASSAGLAGVRDTQYF.

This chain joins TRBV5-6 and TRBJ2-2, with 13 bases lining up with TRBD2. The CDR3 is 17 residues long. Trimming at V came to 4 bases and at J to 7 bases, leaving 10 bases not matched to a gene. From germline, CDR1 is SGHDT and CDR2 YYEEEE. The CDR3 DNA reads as TGTGCCAGCAGCGCCGGACTAGCGGGGGCAAGGGGCGGGGAGCTGTTTTTT. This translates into CASSAGLAGARGGELFF.

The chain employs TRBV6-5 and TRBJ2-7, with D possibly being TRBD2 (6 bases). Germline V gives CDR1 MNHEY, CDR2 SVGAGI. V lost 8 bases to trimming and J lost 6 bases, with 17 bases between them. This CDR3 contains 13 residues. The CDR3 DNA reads TGTGCCAGCCTCACCGGGGCGGGGTCCGAGCAGTACTTC. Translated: CASLTGAGSEQYF.

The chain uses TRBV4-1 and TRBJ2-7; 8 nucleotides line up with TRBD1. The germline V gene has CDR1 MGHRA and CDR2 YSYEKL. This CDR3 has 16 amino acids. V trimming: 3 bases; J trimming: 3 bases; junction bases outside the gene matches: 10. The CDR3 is CASSHAPGTGHYEQYF. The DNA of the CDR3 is TGCGCCAGCAGCCATGCCCCCGGGACAGGCCACTACGAGCAGTACTTC.

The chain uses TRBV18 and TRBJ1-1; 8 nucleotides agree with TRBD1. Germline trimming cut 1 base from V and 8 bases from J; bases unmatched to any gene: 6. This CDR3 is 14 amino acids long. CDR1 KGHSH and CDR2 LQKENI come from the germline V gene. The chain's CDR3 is CASSPLDRDREAFF. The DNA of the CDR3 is TGTGCCAGCTCACCACTGGACCGGGACAGGGAAGCTTTCTTT.

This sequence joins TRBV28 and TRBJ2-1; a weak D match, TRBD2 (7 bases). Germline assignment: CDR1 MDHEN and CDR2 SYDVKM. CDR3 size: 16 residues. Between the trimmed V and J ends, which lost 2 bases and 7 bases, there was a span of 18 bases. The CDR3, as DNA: TGTGCCAGCAGTTTACCTGGTGGGGGGGCGAAAAATGAGCAGTTCTTC. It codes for CASSLPGGGAKNEQFF.

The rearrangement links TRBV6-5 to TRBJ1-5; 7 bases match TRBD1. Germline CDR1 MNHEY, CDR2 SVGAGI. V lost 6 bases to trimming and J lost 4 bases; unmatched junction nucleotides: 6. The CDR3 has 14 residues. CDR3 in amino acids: CASRAGQRNQPQHF. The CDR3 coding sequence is TGTGCCAGCAGGGCGGGACAGAGGAATCAGCCCCAGCATTTT.

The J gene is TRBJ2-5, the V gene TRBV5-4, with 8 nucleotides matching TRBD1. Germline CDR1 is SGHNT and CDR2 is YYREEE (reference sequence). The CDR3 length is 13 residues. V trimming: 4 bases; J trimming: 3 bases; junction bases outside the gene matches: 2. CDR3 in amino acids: CASSPGQEETQYF. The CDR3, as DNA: TGTGCCAGCAGCCCGGGACAGGAAGAGACCCAGTACTTC.

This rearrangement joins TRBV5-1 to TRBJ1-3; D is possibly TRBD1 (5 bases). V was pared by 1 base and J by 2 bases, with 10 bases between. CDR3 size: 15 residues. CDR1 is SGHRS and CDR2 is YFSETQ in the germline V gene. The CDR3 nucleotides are TGCGCCAGCAGCTTGCAGGGAGGGGCTGGAAACACCATATATTTT. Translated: CASSLQGGAGNTIYF.

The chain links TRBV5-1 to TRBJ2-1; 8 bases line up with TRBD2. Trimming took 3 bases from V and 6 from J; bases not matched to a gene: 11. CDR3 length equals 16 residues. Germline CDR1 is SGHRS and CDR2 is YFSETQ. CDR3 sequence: CASSWEKRGRPNEQFF. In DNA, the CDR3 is TGCGCCAGCAGCTGGGAAAAGCGGGGGAGACCCAATGAGCAGTTCTTC. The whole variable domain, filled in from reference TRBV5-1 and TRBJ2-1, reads KAGVTQTPRYLIKTRGQQVTLSCSPISGHRSVSWYQQTPGQGLQFLFEYFSETQRNKGNFPGRFSGRQFSNSRSEMNVSTLELGDSALYLCASSWEKRGRPNEQFFGPGTRLTVL.

CDR3 DNA sequence: TGTGCCAGCAGCTTATTAGACGAGCAGTACTTC. Protein sequence: CASSLLDEQYF. This sequence joins TRBV7-2 and TRBJ2-7; D is undetermined. Between the trimmed V and J ends, which lost 2 bases and 5 bases, there was a span of 4 bases. The germline V gene has CDR1 SGHTA and CDR2 FQGNSA. CDR3 length equals 11 residues.

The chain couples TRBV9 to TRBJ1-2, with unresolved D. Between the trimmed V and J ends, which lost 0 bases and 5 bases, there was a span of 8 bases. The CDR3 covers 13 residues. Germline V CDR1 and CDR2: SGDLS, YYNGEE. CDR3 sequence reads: CASSVGLTYGYTF. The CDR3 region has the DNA TGTGCCAGCAGCGTAGGTCTCACTTATGGCTACACCTTC.

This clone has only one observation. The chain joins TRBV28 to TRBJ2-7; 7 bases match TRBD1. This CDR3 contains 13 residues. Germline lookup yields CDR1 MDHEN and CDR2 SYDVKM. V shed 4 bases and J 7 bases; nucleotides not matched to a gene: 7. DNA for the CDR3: TGTGCCAGCAGTTCTCAGGGACAGCTGGAGCAGTACTTC. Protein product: CASSSQGQLEQYF.

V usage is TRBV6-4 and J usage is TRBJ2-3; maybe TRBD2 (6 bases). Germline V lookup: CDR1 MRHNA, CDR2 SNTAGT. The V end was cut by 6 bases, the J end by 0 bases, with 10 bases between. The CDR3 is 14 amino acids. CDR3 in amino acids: CASSRGTSTDTQYF. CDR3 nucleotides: TGTGCCAGCAGCCGGGGGACTAGCACAGATACGCAGTATTTT.

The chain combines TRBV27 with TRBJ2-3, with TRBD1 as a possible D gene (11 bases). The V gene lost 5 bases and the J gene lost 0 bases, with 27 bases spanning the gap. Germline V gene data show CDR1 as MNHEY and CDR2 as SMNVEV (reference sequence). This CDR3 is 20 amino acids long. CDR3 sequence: CASSPGQGERGGRSTDTQYF. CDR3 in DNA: TGTGCCAGCAGTCCGGGACAGGGGGAGCGGGGGGGCCGGAGCACAGATACGCAGTATTTT.

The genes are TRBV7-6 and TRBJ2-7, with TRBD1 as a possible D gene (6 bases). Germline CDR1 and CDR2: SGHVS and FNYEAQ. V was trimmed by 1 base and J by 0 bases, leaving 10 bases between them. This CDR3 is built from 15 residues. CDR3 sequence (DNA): TGTGCCAGCAGCTTAGAACAGGGCCCCTCCTACGAGCAGTACTTC. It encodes CASSLEQGPSYEQYF.

The CDR3 region has the DNA TGTGCCAGCAACCCCCGACAGCCCAGGGAAGCTTTCTTT. Translating it yields CASNPRQPREAFF. This sequence joins TRBV6-5 and TRBJ1-1, with D perhaps matching TRBD1 (5 bases). The length of the CDR3 is 13 residues. Deletions cut 7 bases from V and 8 bases from J, with 17 bases between. Germline V CDR1 and CDR2: MNHEY, SVGAGI.

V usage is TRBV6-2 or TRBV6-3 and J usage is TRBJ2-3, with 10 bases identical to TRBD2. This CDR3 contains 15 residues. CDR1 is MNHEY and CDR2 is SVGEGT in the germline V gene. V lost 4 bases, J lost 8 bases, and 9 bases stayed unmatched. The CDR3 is CASSSERGGRGTQYF. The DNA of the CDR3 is TGTGCCAGCAGTTCCGAGCGGGGGGGCCGGGGTACGCAGTATTTT.

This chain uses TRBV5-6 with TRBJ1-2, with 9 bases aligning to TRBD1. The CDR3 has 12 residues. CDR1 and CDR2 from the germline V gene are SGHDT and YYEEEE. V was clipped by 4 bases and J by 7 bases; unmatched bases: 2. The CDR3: CASSRTGVGYTF. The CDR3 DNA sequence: TGTGCCAGCAGCAGGACAGGGGTTGGCTACACCTTC. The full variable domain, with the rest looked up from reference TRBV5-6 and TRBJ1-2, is DAGVTQSPTHLIKTRGQQVTLRCSPKSGHDTVSWYQQALGQGPQFIFQYYEEEERQRGNFPDRFSGHQFPNYSSELNVNALLLGDSALYLCASSRTGVGYTFGSGTRLTVV.

CDR3 nucleotide sequence: TGTGCCAGCAGCCAAGAGCAGTACGAGCAGTACTTC. Translated, it gives CASSQEQYEQYF. V gene TRBV3-1 (or the pseudogene TRBV3-2) combines with J gene TRBJ2-7; D unresolved. Deletions cut 0 bases from V and 4 bases from J, with 4 bases between. The CDR3 contains 12 residues. CDR1 and CDR2 from the germline V gene are LGHDT and YNNKEL (reference sequence).

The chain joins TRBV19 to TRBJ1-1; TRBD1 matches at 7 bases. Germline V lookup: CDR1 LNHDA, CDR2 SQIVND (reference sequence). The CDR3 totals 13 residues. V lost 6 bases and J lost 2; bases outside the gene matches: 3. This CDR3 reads CASSRQGNTEAFF. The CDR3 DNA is TGTGCCAGTAGCCGACAGGGTAACACTGAAGCTTTCTTT. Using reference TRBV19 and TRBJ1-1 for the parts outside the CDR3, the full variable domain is DGGITQSPKYLFRKEGQNVTLSCEQNLNHDAMYWYRQDPGQGLRLIYYSQIVNDFQKGDIAEGYSVSREKKESFPLTVTSAQKNPTAFYLCASSRQGNTEAFFGQGTRLTVV.

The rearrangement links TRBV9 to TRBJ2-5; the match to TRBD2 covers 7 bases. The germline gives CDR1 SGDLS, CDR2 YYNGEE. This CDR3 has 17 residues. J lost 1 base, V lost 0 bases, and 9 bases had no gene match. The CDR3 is CASSVGPVSGPQETQYF. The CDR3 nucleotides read TGTGCCAGCAGCGTAGGTCCGGTTAGCGGGCCCCAAGAGACCCAGTACTTC.

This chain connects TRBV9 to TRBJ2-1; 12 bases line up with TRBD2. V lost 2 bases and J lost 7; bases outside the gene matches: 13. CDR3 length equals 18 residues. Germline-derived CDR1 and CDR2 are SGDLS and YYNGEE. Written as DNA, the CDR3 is TGTGCCAGCAGCGTGGAGTTTTCTAGCGGGGGGGCGTTGAATGAGCAGTTCTTC. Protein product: CASSVEFSSGGALNEQFF.

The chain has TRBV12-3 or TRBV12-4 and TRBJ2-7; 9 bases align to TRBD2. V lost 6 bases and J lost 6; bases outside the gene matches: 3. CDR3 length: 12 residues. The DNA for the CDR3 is TGTGCCAGCAGCAGCGGGGGGCGCGAGCAGTACTTC. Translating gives CASSSGGREQYF.

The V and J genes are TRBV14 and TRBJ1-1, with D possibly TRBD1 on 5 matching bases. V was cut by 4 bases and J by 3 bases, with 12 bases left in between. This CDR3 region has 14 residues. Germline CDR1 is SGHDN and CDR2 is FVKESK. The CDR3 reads CASSPLGADTEAFF. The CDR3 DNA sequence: TGTGCCAGCAGCCCCCTAGGGGCGGACACTGAAGCTTTCTTT.

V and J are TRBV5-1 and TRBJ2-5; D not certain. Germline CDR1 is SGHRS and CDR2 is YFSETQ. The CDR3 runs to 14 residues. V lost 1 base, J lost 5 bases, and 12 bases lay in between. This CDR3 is CASSLPSSGETQYF. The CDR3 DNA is TGCGCCAGCAGCTTGCCGTCGTCCGGGGAGACCCAGTACTTC.